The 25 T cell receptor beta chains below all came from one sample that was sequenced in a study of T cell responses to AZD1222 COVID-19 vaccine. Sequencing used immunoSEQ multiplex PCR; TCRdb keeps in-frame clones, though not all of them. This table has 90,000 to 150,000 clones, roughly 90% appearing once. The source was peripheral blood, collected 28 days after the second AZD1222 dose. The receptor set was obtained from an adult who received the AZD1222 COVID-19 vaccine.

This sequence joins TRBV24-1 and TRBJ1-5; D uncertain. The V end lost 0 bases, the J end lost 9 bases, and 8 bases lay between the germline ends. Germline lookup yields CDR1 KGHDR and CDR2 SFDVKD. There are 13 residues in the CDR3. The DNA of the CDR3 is TGTGCCACCAGTGATTTGTTTTCCGGGCCCCAGCATTTT. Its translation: CATSDLFSGPQHF.

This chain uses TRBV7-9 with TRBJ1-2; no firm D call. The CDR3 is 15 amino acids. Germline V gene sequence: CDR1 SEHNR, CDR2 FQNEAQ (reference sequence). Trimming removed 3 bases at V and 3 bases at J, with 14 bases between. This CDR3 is CASSFSNEVYYGYTF. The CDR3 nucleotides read TGTGCCAGCAGCTTCTCAAACGAGGTTTACTATGGCTACACCTTC.

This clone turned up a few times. CDR3 sequence: CASSTKRGGLLNEQFF. CDR3 bases: TGTGCCAGCAGTACCAAGCGGGGGGGCCTACTCAATGAGCAGTTCTTC. The chain has TRBV28 and TRBJ2-1; 10 bases align to TRBD2. The junction had 10 bases not matched to a gene; V was cut back by 5 bases and J by 6 bases. The CDR3 contains 16 residues. Germline values: CDR1 MDHEN, CDR2 SYDVKM.

The CDR3: CASSQTGGDSPLHF. The CDR3 DNA is TGTGCCAGCAGCCAGACAGGGGGCGATTCACCCCTCCACTTT. The chain has TRBV7-3 and TRBJ1-6, with TRBD1 identical over 10 bases. This CDR3 comprises 14 residues. CDR1 SGHTA and CDR2 FQGTGA come from the germline V gene. V was pared by 5 bases and J by 8 bases, with 3 bases of the junction left unmatched.

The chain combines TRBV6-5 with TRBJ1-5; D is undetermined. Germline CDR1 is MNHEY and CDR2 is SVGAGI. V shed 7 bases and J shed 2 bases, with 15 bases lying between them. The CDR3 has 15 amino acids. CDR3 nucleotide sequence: TGTGCCAGCACCCCCGGATCTTTGGGCAATCAGCCCCAGCATTTT. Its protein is CASTPGSLGNQPQHF.

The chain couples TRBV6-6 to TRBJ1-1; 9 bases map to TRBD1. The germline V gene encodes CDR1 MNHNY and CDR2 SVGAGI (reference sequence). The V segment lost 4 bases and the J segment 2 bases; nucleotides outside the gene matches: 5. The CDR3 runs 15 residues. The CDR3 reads CASSSGQGLNTEAFF. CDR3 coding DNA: TGTGCCAGCAGTTCTGGACAGGGGCTTAACACTGAAGCTTTCTTT.

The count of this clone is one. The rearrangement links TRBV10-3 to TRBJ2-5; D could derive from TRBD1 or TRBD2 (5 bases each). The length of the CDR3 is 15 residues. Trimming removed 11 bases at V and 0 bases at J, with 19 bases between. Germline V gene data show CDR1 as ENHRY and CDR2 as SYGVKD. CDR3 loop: CAPSLEGPYQETQYF. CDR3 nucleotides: TGTGCCCCATCGTTAGAGGGGCCGTACCAAGAGACCCAGTACTTC.

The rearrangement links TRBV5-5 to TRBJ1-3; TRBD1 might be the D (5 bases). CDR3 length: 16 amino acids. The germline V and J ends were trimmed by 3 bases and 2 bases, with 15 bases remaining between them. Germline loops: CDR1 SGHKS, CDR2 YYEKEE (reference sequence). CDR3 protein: CASSYDRDRAGNTIYF. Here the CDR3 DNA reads TGTGCCAGCAGCTACGACAGAGATCGGGCTGGAAACACCATATATTTT.

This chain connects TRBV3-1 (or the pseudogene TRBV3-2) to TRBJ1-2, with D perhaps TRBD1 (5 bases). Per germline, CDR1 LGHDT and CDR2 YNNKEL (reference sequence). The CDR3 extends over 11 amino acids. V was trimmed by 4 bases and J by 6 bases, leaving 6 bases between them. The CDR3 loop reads CASSRGNGYTF. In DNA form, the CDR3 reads TGTGCCAGCAGCCGGGGGAATGGCTACACCTTC.

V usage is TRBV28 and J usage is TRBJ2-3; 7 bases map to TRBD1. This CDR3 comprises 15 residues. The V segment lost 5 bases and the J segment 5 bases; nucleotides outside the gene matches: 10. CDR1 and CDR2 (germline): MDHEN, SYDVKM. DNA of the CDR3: TGTGCCAGCAGTCTGGCTGGGGCAGGGGGAGATACGCAGTATTTT. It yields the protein CASSLAGAGGDTQYF.

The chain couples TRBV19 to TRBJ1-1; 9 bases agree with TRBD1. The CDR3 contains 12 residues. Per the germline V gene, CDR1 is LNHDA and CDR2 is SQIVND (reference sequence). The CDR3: CASRDRDTEAFF. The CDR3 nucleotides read TGTGCTTCCCGGGACAGGGACACTGAAGCTTTCTTT.

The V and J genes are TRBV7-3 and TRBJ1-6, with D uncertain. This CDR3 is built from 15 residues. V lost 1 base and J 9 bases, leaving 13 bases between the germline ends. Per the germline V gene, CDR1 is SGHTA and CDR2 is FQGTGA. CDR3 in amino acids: CASSLNPGLSSPLHF. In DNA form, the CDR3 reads TGTGCCAGCAGCTTAAATCCGGGCCTAAGTTCACCCCTCCACTTT. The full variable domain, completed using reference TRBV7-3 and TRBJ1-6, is GAGVSQTPSNKVTEKGKYVELRCDPISGHTALYWYRQSLGQGPEFLIYFQGTGAADDSGLPNDRFFAVRPEGSVSTLKIQRTERGDSAVYLCASSLNPGLSSPLHFGNGTRLTVT.

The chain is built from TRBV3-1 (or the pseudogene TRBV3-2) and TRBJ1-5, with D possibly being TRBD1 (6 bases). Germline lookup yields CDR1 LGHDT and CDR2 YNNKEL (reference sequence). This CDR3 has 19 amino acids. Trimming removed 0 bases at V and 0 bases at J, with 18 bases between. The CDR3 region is CASSQEGRGGPYSNQPQHF. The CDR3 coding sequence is TGTGCCAGCAGCCAAGAGGGGCGCGGGGGCCCATATAGCAATCAGCCCCAGCATTTT.

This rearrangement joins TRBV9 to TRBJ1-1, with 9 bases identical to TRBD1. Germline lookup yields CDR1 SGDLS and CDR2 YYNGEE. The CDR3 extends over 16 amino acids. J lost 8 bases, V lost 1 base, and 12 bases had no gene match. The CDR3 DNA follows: TGTGCCAGCAGCGTATCGCCCGGACAGGGGTTGTTCGAAGCTTTCTTT. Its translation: CASSVSPGQGLFEAFF.

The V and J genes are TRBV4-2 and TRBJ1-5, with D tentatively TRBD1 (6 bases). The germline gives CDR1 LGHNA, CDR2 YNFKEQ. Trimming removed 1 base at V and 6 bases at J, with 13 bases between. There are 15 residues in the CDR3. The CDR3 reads CASSQGGASAQPQHF. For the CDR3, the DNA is TGTGCCAGCAGCCAAGGGGGGGCATCAGCTCAGCCCCAGCATTTT.

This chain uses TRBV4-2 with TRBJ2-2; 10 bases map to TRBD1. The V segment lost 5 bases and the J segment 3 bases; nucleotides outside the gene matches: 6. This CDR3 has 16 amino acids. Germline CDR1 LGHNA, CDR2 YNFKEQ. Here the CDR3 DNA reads TGTGCCAGCAGCAGACAGGGGGCACTGGACACCGGGGAGCTGTTTTTT. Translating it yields CASSRQGALDTGELFF.

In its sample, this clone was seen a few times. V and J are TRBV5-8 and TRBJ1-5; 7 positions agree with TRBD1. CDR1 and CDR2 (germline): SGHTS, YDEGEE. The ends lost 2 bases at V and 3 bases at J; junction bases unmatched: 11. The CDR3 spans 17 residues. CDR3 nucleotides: TGTGCCAGCAGCTTTGTTGGACAGGTCTTTTTCAATCAGCCCCAGCATTTT. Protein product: CASSFVGQVFFNQPQHF. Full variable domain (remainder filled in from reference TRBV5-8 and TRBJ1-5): EAGVTQSPTHLIKTRGQQATLRCSPISGHTSVYWYQQALGLGLQFLLWYDEGEERNRGNFPPRFSGRQFPNYSSELNVNALELEDSALYLCASSFVGQVFFNQPQHFGDGTRLSIL.

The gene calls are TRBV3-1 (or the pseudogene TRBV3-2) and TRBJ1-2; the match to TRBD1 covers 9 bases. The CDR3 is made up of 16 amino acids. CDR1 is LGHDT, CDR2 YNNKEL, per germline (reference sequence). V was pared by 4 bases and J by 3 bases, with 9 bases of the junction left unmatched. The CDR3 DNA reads TGTGCCAGCAGCCTAGTGGGGACAGGGCTGTACTATGGCTACACCTTC. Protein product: CASSLVGTGLYYGYTF.

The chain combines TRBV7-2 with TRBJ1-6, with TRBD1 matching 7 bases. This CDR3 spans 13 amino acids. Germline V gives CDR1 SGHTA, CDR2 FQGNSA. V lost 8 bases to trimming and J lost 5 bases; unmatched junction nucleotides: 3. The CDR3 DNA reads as TGTGCCAGCCACCAGGGGGATAATTCACCCCTCCACTTT. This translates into CASHQGDNSPLHF.

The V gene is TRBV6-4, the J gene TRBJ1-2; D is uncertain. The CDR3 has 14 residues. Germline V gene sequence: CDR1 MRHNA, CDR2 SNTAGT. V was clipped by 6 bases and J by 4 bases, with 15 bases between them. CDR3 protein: CASRPQPDSYGYTF. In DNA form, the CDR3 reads TGTGCCAGCAGACCGCAACCGGACTCCTATGGCTACACCTTC.

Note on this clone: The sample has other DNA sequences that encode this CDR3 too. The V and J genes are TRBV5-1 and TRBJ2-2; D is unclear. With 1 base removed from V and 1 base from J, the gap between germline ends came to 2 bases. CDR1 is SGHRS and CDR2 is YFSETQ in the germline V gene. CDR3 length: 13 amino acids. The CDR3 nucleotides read TGCGCCAGCAGCTTGCTGAACACCGGGGAGCTGTTTTTT. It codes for CASSLLNTGELFF.

CDR3 nucleotides: TGTGCCAGCTCACGGCGGACAGAAACTAACTATGGCTACACCTTC. This gives the protein CASSRRTETNYGYTF. The chain uses TRBV18 and TRBJ1-2; tentatively, D is TRBD1 (6 bases). Germline loops: CDR1 KGHSH, CDR2 LQKENI. This CDR3 region has 15 residues. V gave up 4 bases and J gave up 0 bases, with 12 bases separating them.

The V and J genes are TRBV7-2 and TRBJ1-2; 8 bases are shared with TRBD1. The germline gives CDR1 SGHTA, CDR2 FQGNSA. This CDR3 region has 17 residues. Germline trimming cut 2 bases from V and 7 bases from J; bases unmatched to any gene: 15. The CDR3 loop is CASSLTPWTGKQGGYTF. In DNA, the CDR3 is TGTGCCAGCAGCTTAACCCCCTGGACAGGGAAACAAGGTGGCTACACCTTC.

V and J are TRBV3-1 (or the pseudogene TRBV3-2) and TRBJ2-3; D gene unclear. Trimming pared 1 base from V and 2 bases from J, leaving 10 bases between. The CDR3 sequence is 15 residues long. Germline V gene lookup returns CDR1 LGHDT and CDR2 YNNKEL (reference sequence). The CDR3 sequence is CASSQGSVTTDTQYF. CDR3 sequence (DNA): TGTGCCAGCAGCCAAGGGAGCGTTACCACAGATACGCAGTATTTT.

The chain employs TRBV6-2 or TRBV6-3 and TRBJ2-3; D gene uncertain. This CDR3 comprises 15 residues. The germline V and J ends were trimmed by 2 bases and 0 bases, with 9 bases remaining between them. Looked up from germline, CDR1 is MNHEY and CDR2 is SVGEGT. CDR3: CASSYDLVSTDTQYF. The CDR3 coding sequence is TGTGCCAGCAGTTACGATCTAGTGAGCACAGATACGCAGTATTTT.